One and the same sample provided the 14 T cell receptor beta chains below, sequenced in a study of CD8 T cells in Susac syndrome. RNA amounts of 0.5 to 1 ug underwent reverse transcription with random hexamers. One entry per CDR3 protein results from TCRdb running MiXCR on the immunoSEQ multiplex PCR reads. This table has 170,000 or so distinct CDR3 sequences, 94% appearing once. The sample consisted of CD4+ T cells from PBMCs. The origin of the receptors is a human donor with Susac syndrome.

The chain has TRBV5-1 and TRBJ1-4; D is undetermined. This CDR3 contains 14 residues. CDR1 and CDR2 from the germline V gene are SGHRS and YFSETQ. Between the trimmed V and J ends, which lost 1 base and 5 bases, there was a span of 9 bases. Written as DNA, the CDR3 is TGCGCCAGCAGCTTGTCAGGCGCCAATGAAAAACTGTTTTTT. This codes for CASSLSGANEKLFF.

The genes are TRBV5-4 and TRBJ2-5; D is ambiguous. The CDR3 has 14 amino acids. V dropped 0 bases and J dropped 1 base, with 7 bases sitting between them. Per germline, CDR1 SGHNT and CDR2 YYREEE (reference sequence). The CDR3 here is CASSLAQTQETQYF. Written as DNA, the CDR3 is TGTGCCAGCAGCTTGGCTCAGACCCAAGAGACCCAGTACTTC.

The chain employs TRBV29-1 and TRBJ2-2; 11 bases line up with TRBD2. The trim removed 8 bases at V and 3 bases at J, leaving 11 bases unmatched. There are 16 residues in the CDR3. Germline CDR1 is SQVTM and CDR2 is ANQGSEA. The CDR3, as DNA: TGCAGCACCCTTAGCGGGGGGGCCGTGGACACCGGGGAGCTGTTTTTT. This encodes CSTLSGGAVDTGELFF.

The rearrangement joins TRBV7-6 to TRBJ1-4; 11 bases line up with TRBD1. The CDR3 totals 15 residues. The ends lost 4 bases at V and 8 bases at J; junction bases unmatched: 6. Germline CDR1 SGHVS, CDR2 FNYEAQ. The CDR3 is CASSSQRDRGEKLFF. The CDR3 DNA sequence: TGTGCCAGCAGCTCCCAAAGGGACAGGGGGGAAAAACTGTTTTTT.

The V and J genes are TRBV28 and TRBJ2-5; the D gene is possibly TRBD2 (6 bases). Germline V CDR1 and CDR2: MDHEN, SYDVKM. CDR3 length equals 14 residues. V was trimmed by 5 bases and J by 5 bases, leaving 15 bases between them. Here the CDR3 DNA reads TGTGCCAGCAGTCCCCTAGGCGGGGCCGAGACCCAGTACTTC. Its protein product is CASSPLGGAETQYF.

This chain uses TRBV3-1 with TRBJ1-1, with no clear D. Trimming removed 4 bases from V and 7 bases from J, with 13 bases in between. This CDR3 is 13 amino acids long. Germline V gene data show CDR1 as LGHDT and CDR2 as YNNKEL (reference sequence). The CDR3 region has the DNA TGTGCCAGCAGCCGGTCGAAAACCGGTGAAGCTTTCTTT. This codes for CASSRSKTGEAFF. Combining the CDR3 with reference TRBV3-1 and TRBJ1-1 gives the whole variable domain DTAVSQTPKYLVTQMGNDKSIKCEQNLGHDTMYWYKQDSKKFLKIMFSYNNKELIINETVPNRFSPKSPDKAHLNLHINSLELGDSAVYFCASSRSKTGEAFFGQGTRLTVV.

The rearrangement uses TRBV12-3 or TRBV12-4 and TRBJ1-2; TRBD1 agrees at 10 bases. The CDR3 extends over 14 amino acids. V lost 7 bases to trimming and J lost 8 bases; unmatched junction nucleotides: 10. The DNA for the CDR3 is TGTGCCAGCACTGAAGGGACAGGGGCTGGCGGCTACACCTTC. It codes for CASTEGTGAGGYTF.

The chain uses TRBV29-1 and TRBJ2-3, with D possibly TRBD2 on 6 matching bases. V was cut by 5 bases and J by 5 bases, with 14 bases left in between. The CDR3 runs 13 residues. Germline-derived CDR1 and CDR2 are SQVTM and ANQGSEA. The CDR3 DNA reads TGCAGCGTTACCAGGCCCGGGGGAGATACGCAGTATTTT. The encoded protein is CSVTRPGGDTQYF.

The V gene is TRBV6-6, the J gene TRBJ1-5, with TRBD1 as a possible D gene (5 bases). Germline CDR1 is MNHNY and CDR2 is SVGAGI (reference sequence). This CDR3 comprises 16 residues. V was clipped by 0 bases and J by 7 bases, with 16 bases between them. DNA of the CDR3: TGTGCCAGCAGTTACTCGAATCCTGGGGCCCGGCAGCCCCAGCATTTT. Protein sequence: CASSYSNPGARQPQHF.

The genes are TRBV20-1 and TRBJ2-2; 7 bases align to TRBD2. The CDR3 extends over 14 amino acids. Looked up from germline, CDR1 is DFQATT and CDR2 is SNEGSKA (reference sequence). The trim removed 5 bases at V and 3 bases at J, leaving 6 bases unmatched. The CDR3 spells CSAPGTTYTGELFF. CDR3 in DNA: TGCAGTGCTCCTGGGACTACCTACACCGGGGAGCTGTTTTTT.

This chain joins TRBV11-2 and TRBJ2-4; maybe TRBD2 (5 bases). Germline V gene lookup returns CDR1 SGHAT and CDR2 FQNNGV. The CDR3 runs to 14 residues. V shed 5 bases and J shed 1 base, with 9 bases lying between them. Here the CDR3 DNA reads TGTGCCAGCAGCCAAGGACTGGCCAAAAACATTCAGTACTTC. Translated: CASSQGLAKNIQYF.

This clonotype was recorded only once. The chain has TRBV5-1 and TRBJ2-2; D unresolved. The CDR3 sequence is 12 residues long. The V and J ends lost 2 bases and 7 bases respectively, with 6 bases between them. Germline values: CDR1 SGHRS, CDR2 YFSETQ. The CDR3: CASSFVNGELFF. In nucleotides, the CDR3 is TGCGCCAGCAGCTTCGTAAACGGGGAGCTGTTTTTT.

This rearrangement joins TRBV15 to TRBJ1-4; no reliable D call. The germline V gene has CDR1 LNHNV and CDR2 YYDKDF (reference sequence). V lost 3 bases and J 0 bases, leaving 5 bases between the germline ends. The CDR3 is made up of 14 amino acids. The CDR3 bases are TGTGCCACCAGCAGGGGTACAACTAATGAAAAACTGTTTTTT. The encoded protein is CATSRGTTNEKLFF.

The chain uses TRBV20-1 and TRBJ2-5, with TRBD1 identical over 12 bases. Trimming cost V 0 bases and J 2 bases; bases outside gene matches: 13. Germline V CDR1 and CDR2: DFQATT, SNEGSKA (reference sequence). The CDR3 has 19 amino acids. CDR3 sequence (DNA): TGCAGTGCTAGAGATACCGGGACAGGGGGCGATTTTTGGCAAGAGACCCAGTACTTC. It translates to CSARDTGTGGDFWQETQYF.